This T cell receptor beta chain was sequenced during a study of shared clonotypes between healthy human individuals. Everyone who donated was a Caucasian adult who lived in Nashville, Tennessee. This CDR3 region has 11 residues. V was trimmed by 4 bases and J by 10 bases, leaving 10 bases between them. Looked up from germline, CDR1 is SNHLY and CDR2 is FYNNEI. How the authors handled the data: ImmunoSEQ sequences covered only the junction and lacked quality scores; filtering therefore differed. The table came from immunoSEQ multiplex PCR; TCRdb's copy has only in-frame clones and leaves some out. V and J calls and clone size are those listed in that table; D and trimming were worked out from the DNA. Of 1,100,000 or so clones detected, 75% to 80% appear once; the ten largest clones hold approximately 0.52%. This clone was seen more than once but under ten times.

The V call is TRBV2, the J call TRBJ2-5; D gene ambiguous. The sequence derives from a man aged 18-30 years in good health. Some clones in this sample may be carry-over from other donors' samples. Material: memory CD4+ T cells from PBMCs. Subset denoted: CD45RA-negative fraction. The CDR3 DNA is TGTGCCAGCAGTGCCCCGGGTGACCAGTACTTC. Protein: CASSAPGDQYF.